Listed below are T cell receptor beta chains from one sample, sequenced in a study of graft-versus-host responses after intestinal transplantation. No cognate antigen is known for these TCRs. The data were produced by immunoSEQ multiplex PCR, yet TCRdb's version contains in-frame clones alone and is incomplete. The data show roughly 75,000 clones, 91% seen once. This specimen consisted of unstimulated CD4+ T cells sorted from spleen or lymph node cells, obtained before intestinal transplant. Source of these receptors: a human donor who received an intestinal transplant. CDR3s include the opening cysteine and the closing phenylalanine or tryptophan. A D gene is named only where the DNA matches it firmly. Clone sizes are given selectively: once, few, many, or a class where the clone is expanded.

clone_size	v_call	j_call	d_call	cdr3_aa	cdr3_nt
NA	TRBV18	TRBJ1-1	NA	CASSPENTPRGEAFF	TGTGCCAGCTCACCAGAGAACACACCCAGGGGTGAAGCTTTCTTT
NA	TRBV11-3	TRBJ1-1	TRBD1	CASSLENRGPEAFF	TGTGCCAGCAGCTTAGAGAACAGGGGTCCTGAAGCTTTCTTT
NA	TRBV27	TRBJ1-1	NA	CASSQTDNTEAFF	TGTGCCAGCAGTCAGACAGATAACACTGAAGCTTTCTTT
NA	TRBV19	TRBJ1-4	NA	CASSIARATNEKLFF	TGTGCCAGTAGTATAGCCCGGGCAACTAATGAAAAACTGTTTTTT
NA	TRBV5-1	TRBJ2-5	TRBD1	CASSLDATGALETQYF	TGCGCCAGCAGCCTCGATGCGACAGGGGCCCTGGAGACCCAGTACTTC
once	TRBV7-9	TRBJ1-2	TRBD1	CASSLVSGQGTGGYTF	TGTGCCAGCAGCTTAGTATCCGGACAGGGTACCGGTGGCTACACCTTC
once	TRBV30	TRBJ1-5	TRBD1	CAWSADTGAQPQHF	TGTGCCTGGAGCGCAGACACAGGGGCTCAGCCCCAGCATTTT
NA	TRBV6-5	TRBJ1-2	NA	CASSYVSKGDGYTF	TGTGCCAGCAGTTACGTCTCAAAAGGGGATGGCTACACCTTC
NA	TRBV29-1	TRBJ2-3	TRBD2	CSVEGLTLSGNTDTQYF	TGCAGCGTTGAGGGACTAACCCTAAGCGGGAACACAGATACGCAGTATTTT
NA	TRBV21-1	TRBJ1-1	NA	CASSKGQGDRGRWGTEAFF	TGTGCCAGCAGCAAAGGGCAGGGAGACAGGGGGCGGTGGGGCACTGAAGCTTTCTTT
NA	TRBV6-6	TRBJ1-6	NA	CASSYPRQGYSPLHF	TGTGCCAGCAGTTACCCCCGGCAGGGTTATTCACCCCTCCACTTT
NA	TRBV7-2	TRBJ2-5	NA	CASSLGQGLETQYF	TGTGCCAGCAGCTTAGGTCAGGGGTTGGAGACCCAGTACTTC
NA	TRBV5-1	TRBJ2-1	TRBD1	CASSSRDSLYNEQFF	TGCGCCAGCAGCTCCCGGGACAGTCTTTACAATGAGCAGTTCTTC
NA	TRBV14	TRBJ2-2	NA	CASSPHANTGELFF	TGTGCCAGCAGCCCCCATGCGAACACCGGGGAGCTGTTTTTT
NA	TRBV7-9	TRBJ2-1	TRBD2	CASSSLGGATNEQFF	TGTGCCAGCAGCTCGCTCGGGGGGGCTACCAATGAGCAGTTCTTC
NA	TRBV15	TRBJ2-1	TRBD2	CATSRDNRVAWGGVGNEQFF	TGTGCCACCAGCAGAGATAATAGGGTTGCCTGGGGGGGGGTAGGAAATGAGCAGTTCTTC
NA	TRBV9	TRBJ2-4	TRBD1	CASSPQGAKNIQYF	TGTGCCAGCAGCCCACAGGGGGCCAAAAACATTCAGTACTTC
NA	TRBV30	TRBJ2-2	NA	CAWALLGGVTGELFF	TGTGCCTGGGCCCTACTCGGAGGTGTCACCGGGGAGCTGTTTTTT
once	TRBV30	TRBJ1-1	NA	CAWRENRDGEAFF	TGTGCCTGGAGGGAAAACAGGGACGGTGAAGCTTTCTTT
once	TRBV4-3	TRBJ2-2	TRBD2	CASSRLANTGELLF	TGCGCCAGCAGCCGACTAGCGAACACCGGGGAGCTGCTTTTT
once	TRBV7-9	TRBJ1-1	NA	CASSPGRRDTEAFF	TGTGCCAGCAGCCCCGGGCGGCGGGACACTGAAGCTTTCTTT
NA	TRBV6-6	TRBJ1-3	TRBD1	CASSSQDRGYGNTIYF	TGTGCCAGCAGTTCACAGGACAGGGGGTATGGAAACACCATATATTTT
NA	TRBV19	TRBJ1-5	NA	CASSIAGQTNNQPQHF	TGTGCCAGTAGTATAGCCGGACAGACAAACAATCAGCCCCAGCATTTT
NA	TRBV10-3	TRBJ2-7	NA	CAISEGRPLSYEQYF	TGTGCCATCAGTGAGGGGAGACCGCTCTCCTACGAGCAGTACTTC
once	TRBV5-1	TRBJ1-2	TRBD1	CASSGTGALNYGYTF	TGCGCCAGCAGTGGGACAGGGGCCCTTAACTATGGCTACACCTTC
NA	TRBV27	TRBJ2-3	NA	CASPRVVAGTDTQYF	TGTGCCAGTCCCCGGGTGGTAGCAGGCACAGATACGCAGTATTTT
NA	TRBV9	TRBJ1-3	NA	CASSVGGVNTIYF	TGTGCCAGCAGCGTAGGGGGAGTAAACACCATATATTTT